The 9 T cell receptor beta chains below all came from one sample that was sequenced in a study of blood T cell repertoires in COVID-19. Profiled with immunoSEQ multiplex PCR; TCRdb holds only in-frame clones, not every one. The data show hundreds of thousands of clones, 70% to 90% seen once. Sequenced sample: PBMCs or T cells enriched from blood (not recorded which). The receptors come from a woman aged 35 to 49 who had recovered from COVID-19.

CDR3 loop: CASSLDPGGRANYGYTF. The CDR3 coding sequence is TGTGCCAGCAGCTTGGACCCAGGGGGCCGAGCTAACTATGGCTACACCTTC. The chain recombines TRBV5-4 with TRBJ1-2; TRBD1 matches 8 bases. Germline CDR1 is SGHNT and CDR2 is YYREEE (reference sequence). The CDR3 extends over 17 amino acids. Losses at the gene ends were 0 bases for V and 0 bases for J; bases not matched to a gene: 7. Looking up the rest from reference TRBV5-4 and TRBJ1-2 gives the full variable domain: ETGVTQSPTHLIKTRGQQVTLRCSSQSGHNTVSWYQQALGQGPQFIFQYYREEENGRGNFPPRFSGLQFPNYSSELNVNALELDDSALYLCASSLDPGGRANYGYTFGSGTRLTVV.

The chain couples TRBV5-6 to TRBJ2-7, with D maybe TRBD2 (6 bases). The germline gives CDR1 SGHDT, CDR2 YYEEEE. Between the trimmed V and J ends, which lost 4 bases and 4 bases, there was a span of 18 bases. This CDR3 is 15 amino acids long. The CDR3 here is CASSPITGSKYEQYF. As DNA, the CDR3 is TGTGCCAGCAGCCCTATTACCGGGAGCAAATACGAGCAGTACTTC.

This clone was picked up one time. CDR3 sequence (DNA): TGTGCCAGCAGTCCCCAGGGAGGCGGATATAATTCACCCCTCCACTTT. Translation: CASSPQGGGYNSPLHF. The V gene is TRBV7-6, the J gene TRBJ1-6; D perhaps matches TRBD1 (5 bases). This CDR3 region has 16 residues. Germline CDR1 reads SGHVS; CDR2 reads FNYEAQ. Trimming removed 6 bases from V and 4 bases from J, with 16 bases in between.

This chain links TRBV24-1 with TRBJ2-1; TRBD2 aligns across 13 bases. Germline trimming cut 3 bases from V and 6 bases from J; bases unmatched to any gene: 7. There are 17 residues in the CDR3. Germline loops: CDR1 KGHDR, CDR2 SFDVKD. CDR3: CATSDPGLAGVINEQFF. DNA for the CDR3: TGTGCCACCAGTGATCCCGGACTAGCGGGAGTAATCAATGAGCAGTTCTTC.

The gene calls are TRBV28 and TRBJ1-2; 8 bases map to TRBD1. The CDR3 consists of 16 residues. Losses at the gene ends were 2 bases for V and 7 bases for J; bases not matched to a gene: 12. The germline gives CDR1 MDHEN, CDR2 SYDVKM. CDR3 residues: CASSLGGTGLLGGYTF. CDR3 in DNA: TGTGCCAGCAGTTTAGGGGGGACAGGTTTGTTGGGTGGCTACACCTTC.

The rearrangement links TRBV7-9 to TRBJ1-2, with D possibly TRBD1 on 6 matching bases. The length of the CDR3 is 14 residues. Trimming cost V 5 bases and J 7 bases, with 17 bases left between them. From germline, CDR1 is SEHNR and CDR2 FQNEAQ (reference sequence). DNA for the CDR3: TGTGCCAGCAGCCTAGAACAGGGACGAAGTGGCTACACCTTC. Its translation: CASSLEQGRSGYTF. The variable domain in full, completed from reference TRBV7-9 and TRBJ1-2, reads DTGVSQNPRHKITKRGQNVTFRCDPISEHNRLYWYRQTLGQGPEFLTYFQNEAQLEKSRLLSDRFSAERPKGSFSTLEIQRTEQGDSAMYLCASSLEQGRSGYTFGSGTRLTVV.

This clone was recorded a few times. The chain carries TRBV19 and TRBJ1-4; 8 bases match TRBD1. This CDR3 spans 16 amino acids. Germline loops: CDR1 LNHDA, CDR2 SQIVND (reference sequence). The junction had 4 bases not matched to a gene; V was cut back by 4 bases and J by 0 bases. The CDR3 loop reads CASSRGQDTTNEKLFF. In DNA form, the CDR3 reads TGTGCCAGTAGTAGGGGACAGGACACAACTAATGAAAAACTGTTTTTT.

As DNA, the CDR3 is TGTGCCAGCCGAACGAGGCCAGATACGCAGTATTTT. Encoded protein: CASRTRPDTQYF. The chain uses TRBV2 and TRBJ2-3; D not certain. Germline values: CDR1 SNHLY, CDR2 FYNNEI. Deletions cut 8 bases from V and 4 bases from J, with 10 bases between. CDR3 length equals 12 residues.

The sample holds one count of this clone. The DNA for the CDR3 is TGTGCCAGCAGCTTAGTAGGGGGAGGACTAGCGGGAACCACAGATACGCAGTATTTT. This sequence encodes CASSLVGGGLAGTTDTQYF. The V and J genes are TRBV7-2 and TRBJ2-3, with 12 bases identical to TRBD2. CDR1 is SGHTA and CDR2 is FQGNSA in the germline V gene. The CDR3 covers 19 residues. After removal of 1 base from V and 2 bases from J, the junction contained 10 bases not matched to a gene. Complete variable domain (other parts from reference TRBV7-2 and TRBJ2-3): GAGVSQSPSNKVTEKGKDVELRCDPISGHTALYWYRQSLGQGLEFLIYFQGNSAPDKSGLPSDRFSAERTGGSVSTLTIQRTQQEDSAVYLCASSLVGGGLAGTTDTQYFGPGTRLTVL.